This TCR beta chain derives from a study of OX40 agonist ivuxolimab in advanced cancers. Whole-study context: Every 2 weeks, patients got intravenous ivuxolimab at one of six dose levels (0.01-10 mg/kg). Two cutaneous melanoma patients and one hepatocellular carcinoma patient, three in all, had partial responses.

Overall study results and limits: Dosing at 0.1 to 3.0 mg/kg was accompanied by clonal expansion of CD4+ and CD8+ blood T cells by week 6.

Enrollment shut out patients with autoimmune disease history or systemic immunosuppression. The protocol was immunoSEQ multiplex PCR, while the TCRdb copy is restricted to in-frame clones and leaves out a portion. Among about 58,000 clones listed, about nine tenths were seen once. Germline assignment: CDR1 SGHDT and CDR2 YYEEEE. The CDR3 is 19 amino acids. The V and J ends lost 1 base and 3 bases, in that order; junction bases with no gene match: 12. As to this clone: What it binds is unknown.

The source was CD4+ or CD8+ T cells sorted from blood, collected in a trial of the OX40 agonist ivuxolimab. The chain carries TRBV5-6 and TRBJ2-1; TRBD2 matches at 11 bases. This clonotype was sampled from an adult with an advanced solid tumor such as melanoma, head and neck, liver or kidney cancer. This chain's CDR3 is CASSLPATSGDLYYNEQFF. CDR3 bases: TGTGCCAGCAGCTTGCCGGCGACTAGCGGGGACCTTTACTACAATGAGCAGTTCTTC.